These T cell receptor beta chains were read from a single sample in a study of glioma-infiltrating T cells after dendritic cell vaccination. Profiling relied on immunoSEQ multiplex PCR, and the TCRdb table lists in-frame clones only, not all of them. This sample carries roughly 100,000 clones, more than 75% of them seen once, and the ten largest clones take over 2.5%. The sample in question was blood, obtained before dendritic cell vaccination. Receptors were obtained from a human donor with glioblastoma. The conserved cysteine and the conserved F or W are not part of the CDR3 here. Each record gives: V gene, CDR3 protein.

V gene: TRBV4-1; CDR3 protein: ASSLVDTTNEKLF
V gene: TRBV19; CDR3 protein: ASSTRGLAGGPTGELF
V gene: TRBV9; CDR3 protein: ASSDELAGGYNEQF
V gene: TRBV9; CDR3 protein: ASSVGGRGVTDTQY
V gene: TRBV30; CDR3 protein: AWSVGTYSYEQY
V gene: TRBV19; CDR3 protein: ASTNPTGEALGGYGYT
V gene: TRBV7-2; CDR3 protein: ASSSGLAGAQDTQY
V gene: TRBV4-1; CDR3 protein: ASSQGGLAGVGTGELF
V gene: TRBV5-6; CDR3 protein: ASSTGGPSYEQY
V gene: TRBV2; CDR3 protein: ASAGSQETQY
V gene: TRBV2; CDR3 protein: ASSGTGADVETQY